A single sample is the source of the 5 T cell receptor beta chains below, sequenced in a study of blood T cell repertoires in COVID-19. TCRdb's copy holds only in-frame clones and misses some; the assay was immunoSEQ multiplex PCR. The sample records nearly 200,000 clones, approximately 84% being singletons. The sequenced material came from peripheral blood. The receptor set was obtained from a woman in her seventies with active or convalescent COVID-19.

This chain uses TRBV30 with TRBJ1-1; no clear D. Germline assignment: CDR1 GTSNPN and CDR2 SVGIG (reference sequence). The CDR3 is 12 residues long. The V and J ends lost 5 bases and 3 bases respectively, with 10 bases between them. CDR3 sequence (DNA): TGTGCCTGGGCGAGGGAATACACTGAAGCTTTCTTT. Its translation: CAWAREYTEAFF.

This clone has only a few counts. The rearrangement uses TRBV21-1 and TRBJ2-1; the DNA was not used to check the table's D call, TRBD1. TRBV21-1 is annotated as a pseudogene. The CDR3 is made up of 17 amino acids. The CDR3 protein is CASSKRATGSSYNEQFF. The CDR3 DNA sequence: TGTGCCAGCAGCAAAAGGGCGACAGGAAGCTCCTACAATGAGCAGTTCTTC.

The V call is TRBV9, the J call TRBJ2-7, with TRBD1 matching over 9 bases. Per the germline V gene, CDR1 is SGDLS and CDR2 is YYNGEE. V lost 4 bases to trimming and J lost 4 bases; unmatched junction nucleotides: 12. The CDR3 covers 16 residues. Written as DNA, the CDR3 is TGTGCCAGCAGCCGTAGGGGGTCGGACAGGGGATACGAGCAGTACTTC. Protein product: CASSRRGSDRGYEQYF.

The genes are TRBV7-2 and TRBJ1-5, with 9 bases matching TRBD1. The germline V gene has CDR1 SGHTA and CDR2 FQGNSA. V gave up 6 bases and J gave up 4 bases; unmatched junction bases: 7. The CDR3 is made up of 15 amino acids. The CDR3: CASSSGTGRNQPQHF. The DNA for the CDR3 is TGTGCCAGCAGTTCCGGGACAGGGCGAAATCAGCCCCAGCATTTT.

The chain employs TRBV5-6 and TRBJ2-6; D is undetermined. Germline loops: CDR1 SGHDT, CDR2 YYEEEE. The V end was cut by 1 base, the J end by 3 bases, with 5 bases between. This CDR3 is built from 14 residues. The CDR3 is CASSLILGANVLTF. CDR3 DNA: TGTGCCAGCAGCTTGATCCTTGGGGCCAACGTCCTGACTTTC.